This T cell receptor (beta chain) was identified during a study of shared clonotypes between healthy human individuals. Some 30,000 T cell genomes, or approximately 190 ng DNA, went into the sorted-subset replicate PCRs. Assay used: immunoSEQ multiplex PCR; TCRdb lists only in-frame clones, some missing. Of 2 million to 3 million clones in the sample, 80% to 95% were seen once. HIV-negative, healthy adults without recent acute infections or vaccinations were the donors. It was into CD45RA+ naive and CD45RA-negative memory subsets that the CD4+ cells were split. The V end was cut by 5 bases, the J end by 4 bases, with 6 bases between. CDR3 size: 10 residues. In germline, CDR1 is GTSNPN, CDR2 SVGIG (reference sequence).

Sequencing was done on a sample of naive CD4+ T cells from PBMCs. The subset denotes: CD45RA+ positively selected. The TCR was taken from a man younger than 30 in good health. Some clones in this sample may be carry-over from other donors' samples. The chain carries TRBV30 and TRBJ2-7; D may be TRBD2 (6 bases). Here the CDR3 reads CAWGGYEQYF. CDR3 sequence (DNA): TGTGCCTGGGGGGGGTACGAGCAGTACTTC.